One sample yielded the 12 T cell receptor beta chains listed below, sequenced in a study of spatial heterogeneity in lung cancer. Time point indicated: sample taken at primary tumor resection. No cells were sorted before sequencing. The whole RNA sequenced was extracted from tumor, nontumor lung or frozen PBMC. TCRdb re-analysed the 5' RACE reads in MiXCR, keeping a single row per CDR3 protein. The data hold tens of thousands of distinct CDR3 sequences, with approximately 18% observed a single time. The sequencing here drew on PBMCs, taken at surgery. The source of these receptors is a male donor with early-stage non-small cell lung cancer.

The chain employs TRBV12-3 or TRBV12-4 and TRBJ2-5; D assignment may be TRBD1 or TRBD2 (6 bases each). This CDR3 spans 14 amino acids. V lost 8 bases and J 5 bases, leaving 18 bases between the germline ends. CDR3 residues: CASGGPSPLETQYF. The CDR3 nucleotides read TGTGCCAGCGGGGGGCCTAGCCCTTTGGAGACCCAGTACTTC.

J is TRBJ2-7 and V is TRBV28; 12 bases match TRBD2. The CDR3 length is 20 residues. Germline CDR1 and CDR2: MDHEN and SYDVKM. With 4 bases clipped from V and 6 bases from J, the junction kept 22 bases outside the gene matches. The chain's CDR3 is CASSSHLVSTSGRSNGEQYF. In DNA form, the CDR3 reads TGTGCCAGCAGTTCTCACTTGGTTAGTACTAGCGGGAGGTCAAACGGCGAGCAGTACTTC.

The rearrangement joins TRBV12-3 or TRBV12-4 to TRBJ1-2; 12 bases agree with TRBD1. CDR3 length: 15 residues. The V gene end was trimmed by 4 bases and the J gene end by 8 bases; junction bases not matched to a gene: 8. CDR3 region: CASSSGQGALEGYTF. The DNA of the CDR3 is TGTGCCAGCAGTTCGGGACAGGGGGCCTTGGAAGGCTACACCTTC.

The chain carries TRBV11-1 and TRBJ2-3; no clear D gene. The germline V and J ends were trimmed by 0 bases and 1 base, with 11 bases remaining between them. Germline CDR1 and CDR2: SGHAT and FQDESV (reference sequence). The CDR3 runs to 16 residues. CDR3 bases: TGTGCCAGCAGCTTAGCATCCTACAGACGCACAGATACGCAGTATTTT. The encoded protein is CASSLASYRRTDTQYF.

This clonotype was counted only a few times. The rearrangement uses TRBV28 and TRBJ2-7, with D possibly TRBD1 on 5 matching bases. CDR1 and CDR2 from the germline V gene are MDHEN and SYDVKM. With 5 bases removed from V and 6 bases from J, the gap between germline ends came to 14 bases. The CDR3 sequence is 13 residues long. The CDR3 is CASSPMPRGEQYF. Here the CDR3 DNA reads TGTGCCAGCAGTCCTATGCCTAGGGGCGAGCAGTACTTC. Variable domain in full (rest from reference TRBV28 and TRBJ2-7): DVKVTQSSRYLVKRTGEKVFLECVQDMDHENMFWYRQDPGLGLRLIYFSYDVKMKEKGDIPEGYSVSREKKERFSLILESASTNQTSMYLCASSPMPRGEQYFGPGTRLTVT.

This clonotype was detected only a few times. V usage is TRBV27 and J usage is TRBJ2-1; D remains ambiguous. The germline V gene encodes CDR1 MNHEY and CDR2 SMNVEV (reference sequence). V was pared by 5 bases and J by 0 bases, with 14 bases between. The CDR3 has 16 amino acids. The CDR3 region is CASSPFALSSYNEQFF. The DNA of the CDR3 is TGTGCCAGCAGTCCTTTCGCTTTGTCCTCCTACAATGAGCAGTTCTTC.

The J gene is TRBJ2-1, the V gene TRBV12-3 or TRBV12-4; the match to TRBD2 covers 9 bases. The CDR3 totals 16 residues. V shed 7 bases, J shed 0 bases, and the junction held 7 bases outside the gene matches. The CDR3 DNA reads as TGTGCCAGCACCGAATTAGCGGGAGTCTCCTACAATGAGCAGTTCTTC. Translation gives CASTELAGVSYNEQFF.

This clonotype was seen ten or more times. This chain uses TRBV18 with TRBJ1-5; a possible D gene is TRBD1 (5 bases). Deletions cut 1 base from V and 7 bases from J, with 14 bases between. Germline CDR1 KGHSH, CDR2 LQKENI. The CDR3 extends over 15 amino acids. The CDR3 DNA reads TGTGCCAGCTCACCACAAGGGGACTGGGTGCAGCCCCAGCATTTT. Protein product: CASSPQGDWVQPQHF.

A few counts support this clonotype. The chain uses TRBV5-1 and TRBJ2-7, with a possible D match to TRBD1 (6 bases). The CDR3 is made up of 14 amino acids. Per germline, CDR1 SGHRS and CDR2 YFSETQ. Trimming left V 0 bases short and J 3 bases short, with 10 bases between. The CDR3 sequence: CASSLDRAIYEQYF. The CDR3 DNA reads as TGCGCCAGCAGCTTGGACAGGGCAATCTACGAGCAGTACTTC.

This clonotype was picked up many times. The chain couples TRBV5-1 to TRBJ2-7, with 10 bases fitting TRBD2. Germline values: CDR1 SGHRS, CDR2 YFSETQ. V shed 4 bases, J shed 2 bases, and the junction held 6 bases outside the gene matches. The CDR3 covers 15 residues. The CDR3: CASSITSGDPYEQYF. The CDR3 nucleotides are TGCGCCAGCAGCATAACTAGCGGGGACCCCTACGAGCAGTACTTC.

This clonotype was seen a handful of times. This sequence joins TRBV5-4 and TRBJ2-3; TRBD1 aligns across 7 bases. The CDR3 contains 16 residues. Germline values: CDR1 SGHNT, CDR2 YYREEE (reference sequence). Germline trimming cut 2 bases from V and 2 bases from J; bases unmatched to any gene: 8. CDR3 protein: CASSFRRDSNTDTQYF. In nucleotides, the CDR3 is TGTGCCAGCAGCTTCCGCCGGGACAGCAACACAGATACGCAGTATTTT.

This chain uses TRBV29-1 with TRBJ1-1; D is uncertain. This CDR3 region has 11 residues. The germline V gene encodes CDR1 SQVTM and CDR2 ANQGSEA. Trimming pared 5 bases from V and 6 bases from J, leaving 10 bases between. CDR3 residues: CSVQTIAEAFF. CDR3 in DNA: TGCAGCGTTCAGACGATCGCTGAAGCTTTCTTT.